This TCR beta chain was identified in a study of memory CD4+ T cells and cytomegalovirus serostatus. The study's findings and limits: Median bootstrapped AUC for CMV status was just under 0.97 originally, roughly 0.92 US-trained.

Measured with immunoSEQ multiplex PCR; TCRdb has only the in-frame clones, and not every one. Among about 56,000 clones listed, about 70% were seen once. Per the germline V gene, CDR1 is LNHDA and CDR2 is SQIVND (reference sequence). This CDR3 contains 13 residues. V lost 7 bases, J lost 5 bases, and 11 bases lay in between. The sort gate was single viable CD3+CD4+CD8-CD45RO+ cells for memory CD4+ T cells. Positive selection with CD4 microbeads enriched total CD4+ T cells. To note about this clone: The target antigen is unknown.

J is TRBJ1-4 and V is TRBV19; D is unclear. The receptor comes from an adult in good health and CMV-seropositive. The sample consisted of memory CD4+ T cells from blood. CDR3 amino acids: CASTRVSNEKLFF. CDR3 coding DNA: TGTGCCAGTACCCGGGTTTCGAATGAAAAACTGTTTTTT.